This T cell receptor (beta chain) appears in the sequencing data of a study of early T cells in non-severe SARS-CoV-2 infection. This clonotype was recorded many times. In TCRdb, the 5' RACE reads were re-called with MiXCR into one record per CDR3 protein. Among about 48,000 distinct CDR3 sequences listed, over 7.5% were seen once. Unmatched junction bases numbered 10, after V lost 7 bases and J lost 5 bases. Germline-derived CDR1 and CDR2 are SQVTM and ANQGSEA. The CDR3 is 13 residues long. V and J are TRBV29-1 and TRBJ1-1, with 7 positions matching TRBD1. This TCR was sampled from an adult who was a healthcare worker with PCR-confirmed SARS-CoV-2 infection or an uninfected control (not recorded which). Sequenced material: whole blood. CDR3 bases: TGCAGCGCGGGACAGCCCTTATCAACTGAAGCTTTCTTT. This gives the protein CSAGQPLSTEAFF.